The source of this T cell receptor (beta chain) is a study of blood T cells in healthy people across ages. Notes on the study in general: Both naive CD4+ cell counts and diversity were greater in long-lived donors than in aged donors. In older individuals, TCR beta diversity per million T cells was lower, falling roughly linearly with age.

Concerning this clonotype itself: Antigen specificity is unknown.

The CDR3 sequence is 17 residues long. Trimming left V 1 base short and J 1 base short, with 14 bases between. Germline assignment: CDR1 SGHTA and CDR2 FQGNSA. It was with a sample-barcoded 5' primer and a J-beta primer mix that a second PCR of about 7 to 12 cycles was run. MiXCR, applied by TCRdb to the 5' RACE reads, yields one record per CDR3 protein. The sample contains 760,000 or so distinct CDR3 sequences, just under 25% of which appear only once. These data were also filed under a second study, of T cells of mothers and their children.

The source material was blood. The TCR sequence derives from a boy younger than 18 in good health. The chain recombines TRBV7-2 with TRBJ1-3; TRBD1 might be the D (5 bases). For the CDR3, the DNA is TGTGCCAGCAGCTTAGGAGGCCCAGGGTTATCTGGAAACACCATATATTTT. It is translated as CASSLGGPGLSGNTIYF.